This T cell receptor beta chain came from a study of T-cell memory formation after mild COVID-19. For this clonotype: Its specificity is unknown.

This CDR3 contains 13 residues. CDR1 is SQVTM, CDR2 ANQGSEA, per germline. Deletions cut 6 bases from V and 2 bases from J, with 11 bases between. Whole-study results and caveats: For second-wave clones that peaked at day 37, SARS-CoV-2 specificity went unverified. Pre-infection memory contained some responding clones, which suggested that cross-reactive memory had joined.

Each CDR3 protein gets one entry after TCRdb re-called the 5' RACE reads with MiXCR. The sample lists 100,000 to 150,000 distinct CDR3 sequences; about 5.9% were seen once. The source material was PBMCs or a T cell subset sorted from them (not recorded which). This chain uses TRBV29-1 with TRBJ2-1; possibly TRBD2 for D (6 bases). The source is an adult woman who had mild COVID-19 (a few samples of this study predate the infection). Cell type and time point are not known. The CDR3 protein is CSVKGLAYNEQFF. In DNA, the CDR3 is TGCAGCGTGAAGGGACTTGCCTACAATGAGCAGTTCTTC.